The 15 T cell receptor beta chains below were found in one sample sequenced in a study of T cell repertoires in cytomegalovirus infection. TCRdb re-called the reads through MiXCR, storing one row per CDR3 protein. The data contain almost 550,000 distinct CDR3 sequences, 15% to 20% of them singletons. The specimen sequenced was CD8+ T cells from PBMCs. The receptors come from a human donor in good health (CMV status not recorded). Some clones in this sample may be carry-over from other donors' samples.

For this clonotype: Germline is not matched at one junction end, which may reflect a read error. The rearrangement joins TRBV11-1 to TRBJ2-1; 7 bases align to TRBD2. CDR1 and CDR2 (germline): SGHAT, FQDESV (reference sequence). The CDR3 runs to 15 residues. CDR3: CASSFWGGSYNEQLF. The CDR3 region has the DNA TGTGCCAGCAGCTTCTGGGGAGGGTCCTACAATGAGCAGTTATTC.

This chain connects TRBV19 to TRBJ1-1, with D possibly matching TRBD1 (5 bases). Germline values: CDR1 LNHDA, CDR2 SQIVND (reference sequence). Trimming removed 6 bases at V and 10 bases at J, with 9 bases between. The CDR3 length is 10 residues. CDR3 sequence reads: CASRGRVAFF. The DNA of the CDR3 is TGTGCCAGTAGGGGACGAGTAGCTTTCTTT.

This clonotype has ten or more counts. The chain recombines TRBV5-1 with TRBJ2-4; a possible D gene is TRBD1 (6 bases). CDR3 length: 15 residues. V lost 4 bases and J 2 bases, leaving 13 bases between the germline ends. The germline CDR1 and CDR2 sequences are SGHRS and YFSETQ. The DNA of the CDR3 is TGCGCCAGCAGCACCGGACAGCGAACCAAAAACATTCAGTACTTC. This translates into CASSTGQRTKNIQYF. Using reference TRBV5-1 and TRBJ2-4 for the parts outside the CDR3, the full variable domain is KAGVTQTPRYLIKTRGQQVTLSCSPISGHRSVSWYQQTPGQGLQFLFEYFSETQRNKGNFPGRFSGRQFSNSRSEMNVSTLELGDSALYLCASSTGQRTKNIQYFGAGTRLSVL.

The chain uses TRBV4-2 and TRBJ2-7, with a weak D call TRBD1 (6 bases). The CDR3 contains 14 residues. V shed 0 bases and J shed 3 bases, with 9 bases lying between them. Germline V gives CDR1 LGHNA, CDR2 YNFKEQ. The CDR3 nucleotides read TGTGCCAGCAGCCAAGAGGCACAGGGCTACGAGCAGTACTTC. This encodes CASSQEAQGYEQYF.

The chain couples TRBV7-9 to TRBJ1-2, with D unclear. V was shortened by 1 base and J by 7 bases, with 7 bases between the two germline ends. Germline V gives CDR1 SEHNR, CDR2 FQNEAQ (reference sequence). The CDR3 loop spans 12 amino acids. The DNA of the CDR3 is TGTGCCAGCAGCTTAGGGGGTCCTGGCTACACCTTC. Translation gives CASSLGGPGYTF.

This clonotype was observed a few times. This chain uses TRBV15 with TRBJ1-3, with D possibly TRBD1 on 6 matching bases. The CDR3 spans 18 residues. Germline CDR1 is LNHNV and CDR2 is YYDKDF (reference sequence). Trimming removed 1 base at V and 0 bases at J, with 16 bases between. DNA for the CDR3: TGTGCCACCAGCAGAGGCACAGGGTTTATCGGCTCTGGAAACACCATATATTTT. Translation gives CATSRGTGFIGSGNTIYF.

The genes are TRBV12-3 or TRBV12-4 and TRBJ1-4, with D hard to call. The CDR3 consists of 12 residues. V lost 8 bases to trimming and J lost 5 bases, with 9 bases between them. The CDR3 DNA is TGTGCCAGCCGCCAGTCGAATGAAAAACTGTTTTTT. It codes for CASRQSNEKLFF.

This clonotype was detected many times. This chain joins TRBV6-5 and TRBJ1-2; D remains unclear. The germline V and J ends were trimmed by 2 bases and 4 bases, with 11 bases remaining between them. This CDR3 spans 14 amino acids. Germline values: CDR1 MNHEY, CDR2 SVGAGI. The CDR3: CASSYDGVGYGYTF. The CDR3 DNA reads as TGTGCCAGCAGTTACGACGGGGTCGGCTATGGCTACACCTTC.

Ten or more counts support this clonotype. The CDR3 region is CSVGGLAAYNEQFF. In nucleotides, the CDR3 is TGCAGCGTTGGAGGACTAGCGGCCTACAATGAGCAGTTCTTC. This chain joins TRBV29-1 and TRBJ2-1; 10 nucleotides agree with TRBD2. Trimming removed 4 bases from V and 2 bases from J; junction bases left unmatched: 2. Germline values: CDR1 SQVTM, CDR2 ANQGSEA. CDR3 length equals 14 residues.

The chain combines TRBV7-4 with TRBJ1-4; D call uncertain. The V and J ends lost 1 base and 7 bases respectively, with 19 bases between them. The CDR3 is made up of 17 amino acids. CDR1 is SGHVT, CDR2 SQSDAQ, per germline. The CDR3 nucleotides read TGTGCCAGCAGCTTAGTACCAACACCTTCCCCGGGTGAAAAACTGTTTTTT. Its translation is CASSLVPTPSPGEKLFF.

This chain uses TRBV7-9 with TRBJ2-7, with 9 bases aligning to TRBD1. The V segment lost 0 bases and the J segment 3 bases; nucleotides outside the gene matches: 18. Germline loops: CDR1 SEHNR, CDR2 FQNEAQ (reference sequence). CDR3 size: 20 residues. The CDR3 DNA follows: TGTGCCAGCAGCTTAGCGCGGACAGGGGAACGAACCATATCAGACTACGAGCAGTACTTC. Its translation is CASSLARTGERTISDYEQYF.

V is TRBV4-1 and J is TRBJ2-7; no reliable D call. V was trimmed by 3 bases and J by 1 base, leaving 7 bases between them. The CDR3 has 13 residues. Germline CDR1 and CDR2: MGHRA and YSYEKL. This CDR3 reads CASSHTESYEQYF. The CDR3 DNA reads TGCGCCAGCAGCCATACCGAATCCTACGAGCAGTACTTC.

This clonotype was counted ten times or more. The chain couples TRBV7-3 to TRBJ2-1, with 11 bases identical to TRBD2. The CDR3 runs to 15 residues. The J segment lost 5 bases and the V segment lost 3 bases, leaving 3 bases of the junction unmatched. The germline V gene has CDR1 SGHTA and CDR2 FQGTGA. CDR3 DNA: TGTGCCAGCAGCTTTGTAGCGGGAGGGCACAATGAGCAGTTCTTC. Its translation is CASSFVAGGHNEQFF. Drawing the rest from reference TRBV7-3 and TRBJ2-1, the complete variable domain is GAGVSQTPSNKVTEKGKYVELRCDPISGHTALYWYRQSLGQGPEFLIYFQGTGAADDSGLPNDRFFAVRPEGSVSTLKIQRTERGDSAVYLCASSFVAGGHNEQFFGPGTRLTVL.

This chain links TRBV5-3 with TRBJ2-1, with no clear D. TRBV5-3 belongs to the ORF category, with a function that is uncertain. The CDR3 sequence is 13 residues long. Deletions cut 8 bases from V and 6 bases from J, with 15 bases between. CDR3 nucleotides: TGTGCCAGCAGCCGACATAAGCTCAATGAGCAGTTCTTC. Protein sequence: CASSRHKLNEQFF.

Concerning this clonotype itself: This clone may be a read error of a much larger clone one base away. The V gene is TRBV7-2, the J gene TRBJ2-5; tentatively, D is TRBD2 (5 bases). V gave up 5 bases and J gave up 1 base, with 14 bases separating them. CDR3 length equals 15 residues. CDR1 SGHTA and CDR2 FQGNSA come from the germline V gene. The CDR3 spells CASSRDVPPQETQYF. CDR3 DNA sequence: TGTGCCAGCAGCCGGGATGTCCCCCCCCAAGAGACCCAGTACTTC.